The 8 T cell receptor beta chains below all came from one sample that was sequenced in a study of blood T cell repertoires in COVID-19. This table comes from immunoSEQ multiplex PCR, and its TCRdb copy is limited to in-frame clones, with some not included. The sample carries roughly 220,000 clones, less than 90% recorded once. The specimen sequenced was peripheral blood. Receptors originate from a woman aged 55-69 years who had recovered from COVID-19.

On this clone itself: Other nucleotide sequences in the sample specify the same CDR3. The gene calls are TRBV6-5 and TRBJ2-5; a possible D gene is TRBD1 (5 bases). The V gene lost 5 bases and the J gene lost 4 bases, with 5 bases spanning the gap. Looked up from germline, CDR1 is MNHEY and CDR2 is SVGAGI. The CDR3 loop spans 11 amino acids. CDR3 nucleotides: TGTGCCAGCAGTAGGGGAGAGACCCAGTACTTC. This sequence encodes CASSRGETQYF.

This clone has only one observation. The chain combines TRBV7-2 with TRBJ2-2, with unresolved D. There are 14 residues in the CDR3. In germline, CDR1 is SGHTA, CDR2 FQGNSA. Trimming left V 2 bases short and J 0 bases short, with 4 bases between. The DNA for the CDR3 is TGTGCCAGCAGCTTAAATACGAACACCGGGGAGCTGTTTTTT. Translating it yields CASSLNTNTGELFF.

V and J are TRBV27 and TRBJ2-5, with D maybe TRBD2 (5 bases). The ends were cut back, 1 base at V and 5 bases at J, with 29 bases in the middle. Germline V CDR1 and CDR2: MNHEY, SMNVEV (reference sequence). The CDR3 extends over 20 amino acids. In DNA, the CDR3 is TGTGCCAGCAGTTTATTTTCAGTTCTTCCAACAAAAATGACGGGGGAGACCCAGTACTTC. Its translation is CASSLFSVLPTKMTGETQYF.

The CDR3 sequence: CASTPRRTDPTNYGYTF. Written as DNA, the CDR3 is TGTGCCAGTACCCCCCGGAGGACAGACCCTACTAACTATGGCTACACCTTC. The chain is built from TRBV19 and TRBJ1-2, with D perhaps TRBD1 (6 bases). The V end was cut by 7 bases, the J end by 0 bases, with 21 bases between. Per germline, CDR1 LNHDA and CDR2 SQIVND (reference sequence). The CDR3 spans 17 residues.

CDR3 sequence: CASKAGANTGELFF. The CDR3 nucleotides are TGTGCCAGCAAGGCAGGCGCGAACACCGGGGAGCTGTTTTTT. This chain joins TRBV7-2 and TRBJ2-2, with unresolved D. V was cut by 7 bases and J by 0 bases, with 9 bases left in between. The germline gives CDR1 SGHTA, CDR2 FQGNSA. The length of the CDR3 is 14 residues.

This clone came up once. V and J are TRBV21-1 and TRBJ2-3; TRBD1, the table's D call, was not compared with the DNA. TRBV21-1 is a pseudogene segment. The CDR3 extends over 14 amino acids. CDR3 sequence: CASSSQGVTDTQYF. DNA of the CDR3: TGTGCCAGCAGCAGTCAGGGGGTCACAGATACGCAGTATTTT.

The V and J genes are TRBV29-1 and TRBJ2-3; 7 nucleotides line up with TRBD1. The J segment lost 0 bases and the V segment lost 8 bases, leaving 8 bases of the junction unmatched. The CDR3 is 14 residues long. The germline CDR1 and CDR2 sequences are SQVTM and ANQGSEA. The CDR3 nucleotides are TGCAGCTTTTGGGACAGAGCTAGCACAGATACGCAGTATTTT. It translates to CSFWDRASTDTQYF.

V gene TRBV7-9 combines with J gene TRBJ2-1; TRBD1 might be the D (6 bases). V lost 2 bases, J lost 2 bases, and 16 bases lay in between. Germline CDR1 SEHNR, CDR2 FQNEAQ (reference sequence). The CDR3 covers 17 residues. The CDR3 protein is CASSLPEAGDAYNEQFF. CDR3 nucleotides: TGTGCCAGCAGCTTACCTGAAGCAGGGGATGCCTACAATGAGCAGTTCTTC.